These 30 T cell receptor beta chains came from one sample sequenced in a study of tumor-infiltrating lymphocytes in primary liver carcinoma (dated by TCRdb to 2016 to 2017). Sequencing used an Illumina HiSeq 2500. Starting from 450 to 500 ng total RNA, TCRbeta-specific cDNA was produced by reverse transcription with a constant-region primer and ProtoScript II reverse transcriptase. Construction of the TCRbeta libraries relied on three nested rounds of multiplex PCR, following a slightly modified ARM-PCR procedure. Each of the first two PCR rounds ran for approximately 10 cycles and used multiplex TRBV1-TRBV30 forward primers together with a Cbeta reverse primer. TCRdb's own reprocessing of the public reads used fastp at Q25 and MiXCR and kept productive beta chains. Every distinct CDR3 protein forms one entry, paired with its most common genes and DNA. The sample has about 350,000 distinct CDR3 sequences on record, approximately 65% of them singletons. 6.5% of the sample comes from the top ten.

RNA from unsorted whole blood was extracted with TRIzol reagent, and germline DNA was obtained with the DNeasy Blood & Tissue kit. Sequencing was carried out using peripheral blood. The receptors derive from a middle-aged man with primary liver carcinoma and hepatitis B virus infection.

Only a few counts were recorded for this clonotype. This chain joins TRBV6-5 and TRBJ1-1; D is ambiguous. CDR3 length equals 11 residues. CDR1 and CDR2 (germline): MNHEY, SVGAGI. V was shortened by 8 bases and J by 3 bases, with 7 bases between the two germline ends. CDR3 sequence reads: CASGRDTEAFF. CDR3 nucleotides: TGTGCCAGCGGACGGGACACTGAAGCTTTCTTT.

This clonotype occurred a few times. The V call is TRBV6-6, the J call TRBJ2-3; 7 nucleotides line up with TRBD1. The germline V gene has CDR1 MNHNY and CDR2 SVGAGI (reference sequence). The CDR3 has 17 amino acids. The J segment lost 3 bases and the V segment lost 3 bases, leaving 12 bases of the junction unmatched. CDR3 in DNA: TGTGCCAGCAGTTATCTAGGACAGGCAAGACGGACAGATACGCAGTATTTT. Translation gives CASSYLGQARRTDTQYF.

This clonotype was observed a single time. This may stem from a read error, because a much larger clone lies one nucleotide away. V is TRBV12-3 or TRBV12-4 and J is TRBJ2-3; D call uncertain. This CDR3 has 12 amino acids. The CDR3 protein is CVSSAVGDTQYF. The CDR3 bases are TGTGTCAGCAGCGCTGTAGGGGATACGCAGTATTTT.

This clonotype was picked up a small number of times. CDR3 in amino acids: CASSQNRGNTEAFF. CDR3 bases: TGTGCCAGCAGCCAGAACAGGGGGAACACTGAAGCTTTCTTT. V is TRBV6-5 and J is TRBJ1-1; 7 nucleotides match TRBD1. The ends lost 6 bases at V and 1 base at J; junction bases unmatched: 5. From germline, CDR1 is MNHEY and CDR2 SVGAGI. The CDR3 length is 14 residues.

Note on this clonotype: A much larger clone differs by one base, so this may be a read error. The chain is built from TRBV10-1 and TRBJ2-7, with D maybe TRBD2 (6 bases). This CDR3 comprises 13 residues. Deletions cut 11 bases from V and 5 bases from J, with 19 bases between. Germline V lookup: CDR1 WNHNN, CDR2 SYGVQD (reference sequence). The CDR3 sequence: CAGRLDPGHEQYF. CDR3 coding DNA: TGCGCCGGTCGACTAGACCCGGGGCACGAGCAGTACTTC.

As concerns this clonotype: At one of its ends the junction is not consistent with the germline gene, which may arise from a read error. This chain uses TRBV11-2 with TRBJ2-7, with TRBD2 identical over 8 bases. Germline-derived CDR1 and CDR2 are SGHAT and FQNNGV. The CDR3 contains 17 residues. The CDR3 spells CASSPSHGGATSFEQYF. As DNA, the CDR3 is TGCGCCAGCAGCCCATCTCACGGGGGGGCGACGTCCTTCGAGCAGTACTTC.

The chain carries TRBV28 and TRBJ2-5; 9 bases line up with TRBD1. Per the germline V gene, CDR1 is MDHEN and CDR2 is SYDVKM. Trimming removed 3 bases from V and 0 bases from J; junction bases left unmatched: 8. This CDR3 is 17 amino acids long. Written as DNA, the CDR3 is TGTGCCAGCAGTTTTTCTCGTGGGACAGGGAACCAAGAGACCCAGTACTTC. Its translation is CASSFSRGTGNQETQYF. Together with reference TRBV28 and TRBJ2-5, the CDR3 gives the full variable domain: DVKVTQSSRYLVKRTGEKVFLECVQDMDHENMFWYRQDPGLGLRLIYFSYDVKMKEKGDIPEGYSVSREKKERFSLILESASTNQTSMYLCASSFSRGTGNQETQYFGPGTRLLVL.

This clonotype appeared a single time. Sequence at one end of the junction differs from germline and may be a read error. This rearrangement joins TRBV11-2 to TRBJ2-7, with a tentative D call TRBD1 (6 bases). The CDR3 runs 14 residues. Germline V gene sequence: CDR1 SGHAT, CDR2 FQNNGV. The CDR3 bases are TGTGCCAGCAGCACAGGGATTGGGAATACCGAGCAGTATTTC. This codes for CASSTGIGNTEQYF.

This chain links TRBV14 with TRBJ2-5; the D gene is possibly TRBD2 (7 bases). Germline CDR1 SGHDN, CDR2 FVKESK. V shed 4 bases and J shed 5 bases, with 14 bases lying between them. CDR3 length: 14 residues. The CDR3 region is CASSRLQGGETQYF. Here the CDR3 DNA reads TGTGCCAGCAGCCGTTTACAGGGAGGGGAGACCCAGTACTTC.

J is TRBJ2-3 and V is TRBV28, with 9 bases identical to TRBD2. J lost 2 bases, V lost 6 bases, and 6 bases had no gene match. The CDR3 consists of 15 residues. The germline CDR1 and CDR2 sequences are MDHEN and SYDVKM. The CDR3 spells CASSRGGRATDTQYF. The CDR3 DNA follows: TGTGCCAGCAGCCGCGGCGGGAGGGCCACAGATACGCAGTATTTT. The variable domain in full, with the rest retrieved from reference TRBV28 and TRBJ2-3, is DVKVTQSSRYLVKRTGEKVFLECVQDMDHENMFWYRQDPGLGLRLIYFSYDVKMKEKGDIPEGYSVSREKKERFSLILESASTNQTSMYLCASSRGGRATDTQYFGPGTRLTVL.

Comment on this clonotype: The junction does not match germline at one end; this may be a read error. The chain has TRBV11-2 and TRBJ2-1; the D gene could be TRBD1 or TRBD2 (6 bases each). This CDR3 is 18 amino acids long. The germline V gene encodes CDR1 SGHAT and CDR2 FQNNGV. The CDR3 sequence is CVSSSFSGGESSYNEQFF. Here the CDR3 DNA reads TGTGTCAGCAGCTCGTTCTCCGGGGGCGAGAGCTCCTACAATGAGCAATTCTTC.

Details on this clonotype: This may stem from a read error, because a much larger clone lies one nucleotide away. It is likely a read error, because the conserved phenylalanine at the end of the CDR3 is missing. The chain is built from TRBV4-1 and TRBJ2-5; tentatively, D is TRBD1 or TRBD2 (6 bases each). V lost 5 bases, J lost 1 base, and 11 bases lay in between. The CDR3 runs 14 residues. CDR1 and CDR2 from the germline V gene are MGHRA and YSYEKL. CDR3 sequence: CASSWGDTQETQYL. CDR3 sequence (DNA): TGCGCCAGCAGCTGGGGGGACACCCAAGAGACCCAGTACTTG.

Note on this clonotype: Germline and junction disagree at one end, which may indicate a read error. The chain is built from TRBV7-2 and TRBJ2-1, with TRBD2 identical over 7 bases. The CDR3 has 15 amino acids. CDR1 SGHTA and CDR2 FQGNSA come from the germline V gene. CDR3: CASNLSGEGFNEQFF. Written as DNA, the CDR3 is TGTGCCAGCAACTTAAGCGGGGAGGGGTTCAATGAGCAGTTCTTC. Full variable domain (outside the CDR3, taken from reference TRBV7-2 and TRBJ2-1): GAGVSQSPSNKVTEKGKDVELRCDPISGHTALYWYRQSLGQGLEFLIYFQGNSAPDKSGLPSDRFSAERTGGSVSTLTIQRTQQEDSAVYLCASNLSGEGFNEQFFGPGTRLTVL.

Remarks on this clonotype: One end of the junction fails to match germline, which may point to a read error. The rearrangement uses TRBV6-6 and TRBJ2-1; unclear D gene. The germline gives CDR1 MNHNY, CDR2 SVGAGI (reference sequence). The CDR3 covers 13 residues. The CDR3 nucleotides are TGTGCCAGCAAGTCGGGCAGCTACAGTGAGCAGTTCTTC. Translated, it gives CASKSGSYSEQFF.

The CDR3, as DNA: TGTGCCAGCAGCCCGTCCACAGGGGGGTCCTTTGATGCGCAGTATTTT. It specifies CASSPSTGGSFDAQYF. This chain joins TRBV7-9 and TRBJ2-3; 8 bases are shared with TRBD1. CDR3 length: 16 amino acids. Germline loops: CDR1 SEHNR, CDR2 FQNEAQ (reference sequence). J gave up 10 bases and V 5 bases, and 17 bases lay outside the gene matches.

J is TRBJ1-1 and V is TRBV7-9, with unresolved D. Trimming cost V 5 bases and J 1 base, with 11 bases left between them. This CDR3 region has 14 residues. The V gene's germline CDR1 is SEHNR and CDR2 FQNEAQ (reference sequence). Written as DNA, the CDR3 is TGTGCCAGCAGCCCTCTGAGGGAGAACACTGAAGCTTTCTTT. This encodes CASSPLRENTEAFF.

The count of this clonotype is one. This may stem from a read error, because a much larger clone lies one nucleotide away. The chain uses TRBV6-5 and TRBJ2-1; 10 nucleotides match TRBD2. CDR3 length: 16 residues. The germline gives CDR1 MNHEY, CDR2 SVGAGI. The V gene end was trimmed by 5 bases and the J gene end by 6 bases; junction bases not matched to a gene: 10. Written as DNA, the CDR3 is TGTGCCAGCAGTCAAACATCTAGCGGGAGTTTCAATGAGCAGTTCTTC. As protein: CASSQTSSGSFNEQFF.

As to this clonotype: Sequence at one end of the junction differs from germline and may be a read error. The rearrangement joins TRBV11-2 to TRBJ2-2, with TRBD2 identical over 7 bases. Germline-derived CDR1 and CDR2 are SGHAT and FQNNGV. The CDR3 runs 15 residues. CDR3 nucleotides: TGTGCCAGCAGTTTAGACTCGGGAGGTACCGGGGAGCTGTTTTTT. Its protein is CASSLDSGGTGELFF.

For this clonotype: A much larger clone is a single base away; this may be a read error. V and J are TRBV6-1 and TRBJ2-5; D gene unclear. Germline values: CDR1 MNHNS, CDR2 SASEGT. Deletions cut 7 bases from V and 5 bases from J, with 8 bases between. This CDR3 contains 11 residues. The CDR3 DNA follows: TGTGCCAGCACACCCGGGGAGACCCAGTACTTC. Its translation: CASTPGETQYF.

At least ten counts were recorded for this clonotype. The V call is TRBV12-3 or TRBV12-4, the J call TRBJ1-2; D is uncertain. Trimming took 5 bases from V and 3 from J, leaving 10 bases between them. The CDR3 extends over 13 amino acids. This chain's CDR3 is CASSGRRYYGYTF. For the CDR3, the DNA is TGTGCCAGCAGTGGGAGGCGCTACTATGGCTACACCTTC.

The chain has TRBV12-5 and TRBJ2-7; 10 bases map to TRBD2. There are 18 residues in the CDR3. Germline CDR1 reads LGHNT; CDR2 reads FRNRAP. Germline trimming cut 8 bases from V and 2 bases from J; bases unmatched to any gene: 18. The CDR3 DNA is TGTGCTAGTACTTCGAGGGTCCCCGGGACTAGCGAAACCTACGAGCAGTACTTC. It translates to CASTSRVPGTSETYEQYF.

The V gene is TRBV11-1, the J gene TRBJ2-1, with D tentatively TRBD1 (5 bases). Per germline, CDR1 SGHAT and CDR2 FQDESV (reference sequence). The CDR3 extends over 20 amino acids. Trimming shortened V by 4 bases and J by 5 bases, and 30 bases separated the two germline ends. In nucleotides, the CDR3 is TGTGCCAGCAGCTACCCTCTGGCAGTAGATGCAGCCCCAGGGCACAATGAGCAGTTCTTC. Translated, it gives CASSYPLAVDAAPGHNEQFF.

This clonotype was seen a few times. Sequence at one end of the junction differs from germline and may be a read error. This sequence joins TRBV5-6 and TRBJ2-5; D not certain. The CDR3 runs 14 residues. Per the germline V gene, CDR1 is SGHDT and CDR2 is YYEEEE. CDR3 coding DNA: TGTGCCAGCAGCTTGGGAGAGATCCAAGAGACCCAGTATTTC. Protein sequence: CASSLGEIQETQYF. Using reference TRBV5-6 and TRBJ2-5 for the parts outside the CDR3, the full variable domain is DAGVTQSPTHLIKTRGQQVTLRCSPKSGHDTVSWYQQALGQGPQFIFQYYEEEERQRGNFPDRFSGHQFPNYSSELNVNALLLGDSALYLCASSLGEIQETQYFGPGTRLLVL.

The chain uses TRBV6-2 or TRBV6-3 and TRBJ2-7, with D maybe TRBD2 (6 bases). The V end was cut by 2 bases, the J end by 4 bases, with 9 bases between. The CDR3 is 13 residues long. Germline CDR1 and CDR2: MNHEY and SVGEGT. The chain's CDR3 is CASSYLGGYEQYF. DNA of the CDR3: TGTGCCAGCAGTTACCTGGGGGGATACGAGCAGTACTTC.

Regarding this clonotype: Compared with germline, one end of the junction differs, possibly owing to a read error. The chain carries TRBV6-2 or TRBV6-3 and TRBJ2-6; tentative D call: TRBD2 (6 bases). The germline V gene encodes CDR1 MNHEY and CDR2 SVGEGT. CDR3 length equals 16 residues. The DNA for the CDR3 is TGTGCCAGCAGTTCTCACGGGAGCTTTGGGGCCAACGCCCTGACTTTC. Protein product: CASSSHGSFGANALTF.

Only a few counts were recorded for this clonotype. This chain's CDR3 is CASSTILPYEQYF. Written as DNA, the CDR3 is TGTGCCAGCAGCACTATCCTCCCCTACGAGCAGTACTTC. The chain is built from TRBV6-5 and TRBJ2-7; D is unclear. Germline assignment: CDR1 MNHEY and CDR2 SVGAGI. This CDR3 is built from 13 residues. Trimming shortened V by 6 bases and J by 2 bases, and 11 bases separated the two germline ends.

As concerns this clonotype: Just one base apart from a much larger clone, this may be a read error. This sequence joins TRBV12-3 or TRBV12-4 and TRBJ2-3, with 12 nucleotides matching TRBD2. CDR3 length equals 14 residues. Here the CDR3 reads CPSRTSGISDTQYF. CDR3 nucleotide sequence: TGTCCCAGCCGGACTAGCGGGATATCAGATACGCAGTATTTT.

V is TRBV12-3 or TRBV12-4 and J is TRBJ2-7, with 9 bases that match TRBD2. This CDR3 has 13 residues. V lost 5 bases, J lost 9 bases, and 8 bases stayed unmatched. CDR3 bases: TGTGCCAGCAGTCCCTTTGGCGGGGGGGGGCAGTACTTC. Its protein is CASSPFGGGGQYF.

In this sample, this clonotype turned up a few times. This may be a read error, as it is one base from a much larger clone. The chain has TRBV6-5 and TRBJ1-2; D unresolved. With 0 bases removed from V and 9 bases from J, the gap between germline ends came to 17 bases. This CDR3 spans 15 amino acids. Germline V gene lookup returns CDR1 MNHEY and CDR2 SVGAGI. In nucleotides, the CDR3 is TGTGCCAGCAGTTACTCGAGTTCCGGGAAAGGCAGCTACACCTTC. Its protein product is CASSYSSSGKGSYTF.

V and J are TRBV6-2 or TRBV6-3 and TRBJ2-1; 9 bases line up with TRBD2. Germline trimming cut 5 bases from V and 10 bases from J; bases unmatched to any gene: 3. The CDR3 loop spans 12 amino acids. The germline V gene has CDR1 MNHEY and CDR2 SVGEGT. This chain's CDR3 is CASSLLAGEQFF. DNA for the CDR3: TGTGCCAGCAGTCTCCTAGCGGGGGAGCAGTTCTTC.